These 8 T cell receptor beta chains were sequenced from one sample in a study of CD8+CD57+ T cells in acquired aplastic anemia. CDR3 and TCR beta VDJ profiling relied on genomic DNA as the template. TCRdb re-called the reads through MiXCR, storing one row per CDR3 protein. This sample has fewer than 200,000 distinct CDR3 sequences, with roughly 50% found just once. Patients selected for sequencing had displayed CD8+CD57+ cell expansion by flow cytometry. Sequencing used sorted CD4+, CD8+, or CD8+CD57+ T cells (not recorded which) from PBMCs. All receptors derive from a human donor with aplastic anemia.

DNA for the CDR3: TGTGCCAGCAGTGAGGCAGCCACAGATACGCAGTATTTT. The encoded protein is CASSEAATDTQYF. The chain employs TRBV2 and TRBJ2-3, with D unclear. The CDR3 has 13 amino acids. CDR1 is SNHLY and CDR2 is FYNNEI in the germline V gene. Trimming shortened V by 3 bases and J by 2 bases, and 6 bases separated the two germline ends.

The genes are TRBV11-2 and TRBJ2-1; tentatively, D is TRBD2 (6 bases). Germline CDR1 reads SGHAT; CDR2 reads FQNNGV. V was trimmed by 3 bases and J by 4 bases, leaving 13 bases between them. This CDR3 comprises 15 residues. CDR3 residues: CASSLSLATYNEQFF. For the CDR3, the DNA is TGTGCCAGCAGCTTGTCTCTAGCGACGTACAATGAGCAGTTCTTC.

This clonotype appeared once. J is TRBJ2-7 and V is TRBV29-1; TRBD1 agrees at 11 bases. The CDR3 covers 13 residues. V was clipped by 6 bases and J by 3 bases; unmatched bases: 4. Germline V gene data show CDR1 as SQVTM and CDR2 as ANQGSEA. The CDR3 region is CSVRTGGFYEQYF. As DNA, the CDR3 is TGCAGCGTAAGGACAGGGGGCTTCTACGAGCAGTACTTC.

Regarding this clonotype: The junction differs from germline at one of its ends, possibly a read error. The chain links TRBV10-3 to TRBJ1-1; D gene ambiguous. The CDR3 totals 13 residues. Germline lookup yields CDR1 ENHRY and CDR2 SYGVKD. The CDR3 DNA follows: TGTACCATCAGAACGGACGGGAACACTGAAGCTTCCTTT. Encoded protein: CTIRTDGNTEASF.

This clonotype has ten or more counts. The chain is built from TRBV2 and TRBJ2-6; D not certain. V was trimmed by 3 bases and J by 3 bases, leaving 9 bases between them. Germline CDR1 is SNHLY and CDR2 is FYNNEI. There are 15 residues in the CDR3. The CDR3 nucleotides read TGTGCCAGCAGTGACGAGGCTAGTGGGGCCAACGTCCTGACTTTC. Residues: CASSDEASGANVLTF.

The chain couples TRBV15 to TRBJ1-6; weak D call: TRBD1 (6 bases). CDR3 size: 14 residues. Deletions cut 3 bases from V and 7 bases from J, with 10 bases between. CDR1 is LNHNV, CDR2 YYDKDF, per germline (reference sequence). CDR3 in DNA: TGTGCCACCAGCAGGAGTCAGGGGAATTCACCCCTCCACTTT. It specifies CATSRSQGNSPLHF.

This chain links TRBV24-1 with TRBJ2-1; 7 bases line up with TRBD1. Germline V lookup: CDR1 KGHDR, CDR2 SFDVKD. V gave up 10 bases and J gave up 7 bases; unmatched junction bases: 6. The CDR3 totals 12 residues. The CDR3, as DNA: TGTGCCACAGGGGGCGCAGGAAATGAGCAGTTCTTC. This gives the protein CATGGAGNEQFF.

In this sample, this clonotype turned up a few times. The gene calls are TRBV2 and TRBJ1-1; D gene unclear. The CDR3 runs 13 residues. Germline values: CDR1 SNHLY, CDR2 FYNNEI. Trimming stripped 6 bases from V and 0 bases from J, with 8 bases between. Here the CDR3 DNA reads TGTGCCAGCAGAAAATTGATGAACACTGAAGCTTTCTTT. It translates to CASRKLMNTEAFF.